Listed here are 2 T cell receptor beta chains from one sample, sequenced in a study of T cell clonality in common variable immunodeficiency. Produced via immunoSEQ multiplex PCR; TCRdb's table is partial and in-frame only. This sample comprises 42,000 or so clones, none seen once only. The sequenced sample consisted of peripheral blood mononuclear cells. These receptors all stem from a person aged 18 to 75 in good health.

This clone was seen ten or more times. The read gets to within 3 residues of the CDR3 end, and the germline J gene fills in the rest. The chain recombines TRBV6-1 with TRBJ1-5, with D perhaps TRBD1 (5 bases). The CDR3 has 15 residues. V lost 2 bases and J 4 bases, leaving 12 bases between the germline ends. The V gene's germline CDR1 is MNHNS and CDR2 SASEGT. CDR3 DNA (partial): TGTGCCAGCAGTGAAAGTCAGGGAGGGAATCAGCCC. Protein: CASSESQGGNQP. The complete CDR3 protein is CASSESQGGNQPQHF.

In its sample, this clone was seen many times. The read ends 3 residues shy of where the CDR3 ends; the end is completed using the germline J gene. This chain links TRBV5-6 with TRBJ1-2; 9 nucleotides match TRBD1. The V segment lost 2 bases and the J segment 4 bases; nucleotides outside the gene matches: 6. Germline CDR1 is SGHDT and CDR2 is YYEEEE. CDR3 size: 15 residues. This chain's CDR3 is CASSLGDRDSYGYTF. The sequenced part of the CDR3 DNA is TGTGCCAGCAGCTTAGGGGACAGGGATTCCTATGGC.